The rows below give T cell receptor beta chains drawn from one sample of a study of blood T cell repertoires in COVID-19. Sequenced by immunoSEQ multiplex PCR; TCRdb stores in-frame clones only, minus some. Altogether just under 250,000 clones are present, approximately 90% being singletons, with the ten largest covering more than 3.5%. The material sequenced was PBMCs or T cells enriched from blood (not recorded which). The receptors were gathered from a woman under 40 who had recovered from COVID-19. CDR3s include the opening cysteine and the closing phenylalanine or tryptophan. A D gene is named only where the DNA matches it firmly. Where a row states a size, it is once, few, many or the class of an expanded clone; other rows omit it.

TRBV5-1	NA	TRBJ2-7	NA	TGCGCCAGCAGCTTGCAGGGTTTGGACGAGCAGTACTTC	CASSLQGLDEQYF
TRBV25-1	few	TRBJ1-3	NA	TGTGCCAGCAGTGAATCCCATTCTCTAGACACCATATATTTT	CASSESHSLDTIYF
TRBV7-9	few	TRBJ2-1	NA	TGTGCCAGCAGCTTAGCGGGTAGTAGGAGATGGAGTGAGCAGTTCTTC	CASSLAGSRRWSEQFF
TRBV7-9	many	TRBJ1-3	NA	TGTGCCAGCAGCTTAGAACAGGCGAGCTCTGGAAACACCATATATTTT	CASSLEQASSGNTIYF
TRBV10-3	NA	TRBJ2-1	TRBD2	TGTGCCACCCGCCCTATCAGCGGGACCCTCTACAATGAGCAGTTCTTC	CATRPISGTLYNEQFF
TRBV5-1	once	TRBJ2-1	TRBD2	TGCGCCAGCAGCTTTGAGACTAGCGGGCGGCACTCCTACAATGAGCAGTTCTTC	CASSFETSGRHSYNEQFF
TRBV24-1	NA	TRBJ2-1	NA	TGTGCCACCAGTGATTTAAGGGAGGGGGGTTGGAATGAGCAGTTCTTC	CATSDLREGGWNEQFF
TRBV18	NA	TRBJ2-1	NA	TGTGCCAGCTCAGCGGAGTTAAGCAATGAGCAGTTCTTC	CASSAELSNEQFF
TRBV14	NA	TRBJ2-7	TRBD1	TGTGCCAGCAGCGGAAGACAGGGGTTTGCCTACGAGCAGTACTTC	CASSGRQGFAYEQYF
TRBV28	NA	TRBJ1-3	NA	TGTGCCAGCAGTATCCTGCCCCCGGGTTATCGCTCTGGAAACACCATATATTTT	CASSILPPGYRSGNTIYF
TRBV27	once	TRBJ2-3	TRBD2	TGTGCCAGCACCTACAGGCCGACTAGCGGGAAGTCAGATACGCAGTATTTT	CASTYRPTSGKSDTQYF
TRBV6-5	NA	TRBJ2-1	TRBD2	TGTGCCAGCAGTTCGGGACTAGCAGTGAGTGAGCAGTTCTTC	CASSSGLAVSEQFF
TRBV4-3	few	TRBJ2-1	TRBD2	TGCGCCAGCAGCCAAGCCGGACTAGCGGGAGTAAATGAGCAGTTCTTC	CASSQAGLAGVNEQFF
TRBV28	NA	TRBJ2-7	NA	TGTGCCAGTAGGGGCAACTACGAGCAGTACTTC	CASRGNYEQYF
TRBV27	NA	TRBJ2-7	TRBD1	TGTGCCAGCGCCAGACAGGGGCTCTACTACTACTACGAGCAGTACTTC	CASARQGLYYYYEQYF
TRBV11-1	NA	TRBJ2-3	TRBD2	TGTGCCAGCAGCTTAGAACTAGCGGGACCTACAGATACGCAGTATTTT	CASSLELAGPTDTQYF
TRBV4-2	once	TRBJ2-5	NA	TGTGCCAGCAGCCAACCGCAAGAGACCCAGTACTTC	CASSQPQETQYF
TRBV24-1	NA	TRBJ2-5	NA	TGTGCCACCAGTGATTTGAGGGGGTACCAGTACTTC	CATSDLRGYQYF
TRBV29-1	NA	TRBJ1-1	NA	TGCAGCGTGGGGACTTGGGAGACTGAAGCTTTCTTT	CSVGTWETEAFF
TRBV30	NA	TRBJ1-5	TRBD1	TGTGCCTGGAGTGGGACAGGGGATCATCAGCCCCAGCATTTT	CAWSGTGDHQPQHF
TRBV12-3/TRBV12-4	NA	TRBJ1-1	NA	TGTGCCAGCAGTTTAGCGGGAGTGGATGCTTTCTTT	CASSLAGVDAFF
TRBV29-1	NA	TRBJ1-2	NA	TGCAGGGCAGGGGATGGCGGCTATGGCTACACCTTC	CRAGDGGYGYTF
TRBV3-1/TRBV3-2	once	TRBJ2-1	TRBD2	TGTGCCAGCAGCCCTCGACTAGCGGGAGTATTTGATGAGCAGTTCTTC	CASSPRLAGVFDEQFF
TRBV19	NA	TRBJ2-7	TRBD1	TGTGCCAGTAGTATGGAATATCGACAGGGGTCCCACGAGCAGTACTTC	CASSMEYRQGSHEQYF
TRBV14	NA	TRBJ1-1	NA	TGTGCCAGCAGCCCTCCTTGGGCAGGGGCCACTGAAGCTTTCTTT	CASSPPWAGATEAFF
TRBV3-1/TRBV3-2	once	TRBJ2-7	NA	TGTGCCAGCAGCCAAGCAATAGCGCTTGGGGCCTACGAGCAGTACTTC	CASSQAIALGAYEQYF
TRBV5-1	NA	TRBJ2-1	NA	TGCGCCAGCAGCATCGGAGGGGATGAGCAGTTCTTC	CASSIGGDEQFF
TRBV27	NA	TRBJ2-2	NA	TGTGCCAGCAGTCCAGACACGAACACCGGGGAGCTGTTTTTT	CASSPDTNTGELFF
TRBV28	NA	TRBJ2-1	TRBD1	TGTGCCAGCAAGACGGACAGGGGGATTATCAATGAGCAGTTCTTC	CASKTDRGIINEQFF
TRBV7-3	NA	TRBJ2-1	TRBD2	TGTGCCAGCAGCCCAGCGGGAGGCGCCCTCAATTACAATGAGCAGTTCTTC	CASSPAGGALNYNEQFF
TRBV29-1	NA	TRBJ2-3	NA	TGCAGCGTTGAAGATTTTTGGGACAAAAGCACAGATACGCAGTATTTT	CSVEDFWDKSTDTQYF
TRBV5-5	once	TRBJ2-3	TRBD1	TGTGCCAGCAGCGGACAGGGAAGTCCAGATACGCAGTATTTT	CASSGQGSPDTQYF
TRBV9	NA	TRBJ1-5	TRBD1	TGTGCCAGCAGCGCCGGACAGGAAAGCAATCAGCCCCAGCATTTT	CASSAGQESNQPQHF